Each of the 5 T cell receptor beta chains below was sequenced from the same sample in a study of CD8+ T cells in alopecia areata. The sequencing template was cDNA reverse transcribed from extracted RNA. Method: immunoSEQ multiplex PCR; TCRdb's copy keeps in-frame clones and lacks some. The sample lists under 200,000 clones, less than 80% occurring once. Treatment denoted: oral pan-JAK inhibitor, 5-10 mg twice daily. The material sequenced was CD4+ T cells sorted from blood, taken at week 24, from a patient treated with tofacitinib. The source of these receptors is a human donor with alopecia areata.

This sequence joins TRBV4-1 and TRBJ1-1; unclear D gene. There are 15 residues in the CDR3. Germline CDR1 and CDR2: MGHRA and YSYEKL. V shed 1 base and J shed 0 bases, with 9 bases lying between them. The DNA of the CDR3 is TGCGCCAGCAGCCAAGTGGGCACTTTGAACACTGAAGCTTTCTTT. As protein: CASSQVGTLNTEAFF.

The chain couples TRBV7-8 to TRBJ1-4, with D perhaps TRBD1 (5 bases). V was cut by 2 bases and J by 5 bases, with 12 bases left in between. The germline CDR1 and CDR2 sequences are SGHVS and FQNEAQ. The CDR3 is 15 amino acids. The CDR3, as DNA: TGTGCCAGCAGCTTACGGGGGAGGGCGAATGAAAAACTGTTTTTT. As protein: CASSLRGRANEKLFF.

This chain links TRBV30 with TRBJ1-2; no clear D gene. Germline V gene data show CDR1 as GTSNPN and CDR2 as SVGIG (reference sequence). Trimming removed 0 bases at V and 5 bases at J, with 10 bases between. There are 13 residues in the CDR3. CDR3 sequence reads: CAWSVRTEYGYTF. The CDR3 DNA sequence: TGTGCCTGGAGTGTACGGACGGAATATGGCTACACCTTC. The full variable domain, in which reference TRBV30 and TRBJ1-2 provide the parts outside the CDR3, is SQTIHQWPATLVQPVGSPLSLECTVEGTSNPNLYWYRQAAGRGLQLLFYSVGIGQISSEVPQNLSASRPQDRQFILSSKKLLLSDSGFYLCAWSVRTEYGYTFGSGTRLTVV.

This chain joins TRBV7-9 and TRBJ2-7; tentatively, D is TRBD1 (6 bases). This CDR3 is 11 amino acids long. V lost 5 bases to trimming and J lost 7 bases, with 9 bases between them. Per the germline V gene, CDR1 is SEHNR and CDR2 is FQNEAQ (reference sequence). The CDR3 nucleotides read TGTGCCAGCAGCCGTGACAGGGAGCAGTACTTC. Translated, it gives CASSRDREQYF.

The chain employs TRBV7-9 and TRBJ2-3; D possibly matches TRBD1 or TRBD2 (5 bases each). This CDR3 comprises 14 residues. Between the trimmed V and J ends, which lost 5 bases and 2 bases, there was a span of 11 bases. The V gene's germline CDR1 is SEHNR and CDR2 FQNEAQ (reference sequence). The CDR3 loop is CASSRDPNTDTQYF. The CDR3 DNA follows: TGTGCCAGCAGCCGGGACCCGAACACAGATACGCAGTATTTT.